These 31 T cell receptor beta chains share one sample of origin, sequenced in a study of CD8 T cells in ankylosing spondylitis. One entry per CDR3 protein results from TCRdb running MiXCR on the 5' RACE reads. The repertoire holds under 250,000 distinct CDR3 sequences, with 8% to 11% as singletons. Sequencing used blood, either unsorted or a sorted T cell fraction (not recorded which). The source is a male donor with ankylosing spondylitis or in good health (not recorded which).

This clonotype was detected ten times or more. Here the CDR3 reads CAFYRGSGKYEQYF. The CDR3 DNA sequence: TGTGCCTTCTACCGGGGTAGCGGGAAATACGAGCAGTACTTC. The chain links TRBV30 to TRBJ2-7; 8 nucleotides line up with TRBD2. V lost 7 bases to trimming and J lost 4 bases; unmatched junction nucleotides: 12. Germline V lookup: CDR1 GTSNPN, CDR2 SVGIG (reference sequence). The CDR3 spans 14 residues.

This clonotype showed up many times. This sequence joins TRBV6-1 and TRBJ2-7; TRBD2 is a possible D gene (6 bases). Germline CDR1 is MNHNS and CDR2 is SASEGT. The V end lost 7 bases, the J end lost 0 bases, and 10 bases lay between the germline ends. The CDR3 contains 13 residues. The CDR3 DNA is TGTGCCAGCAACTTAGCGGTCTCCTACGAGCAGTACTTC. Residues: CASNLAVSYEQYF.

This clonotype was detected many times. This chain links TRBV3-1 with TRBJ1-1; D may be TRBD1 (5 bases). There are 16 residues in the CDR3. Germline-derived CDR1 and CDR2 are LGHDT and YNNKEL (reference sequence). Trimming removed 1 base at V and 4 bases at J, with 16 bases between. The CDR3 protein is CASSQGGVRRGTEAFF. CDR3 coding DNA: TGTGCCAGCAGCCAAGGAGGCGTCCGAAGGGGCACTGAAGCTTTCTTT.

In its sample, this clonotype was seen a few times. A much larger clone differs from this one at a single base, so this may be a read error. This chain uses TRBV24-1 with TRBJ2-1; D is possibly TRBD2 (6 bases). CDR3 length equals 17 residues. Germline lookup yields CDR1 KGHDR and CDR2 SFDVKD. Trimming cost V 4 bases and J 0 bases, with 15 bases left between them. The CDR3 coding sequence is TGTGCCACCAGTGAGGGGGGACTCGGGCACTCCTACAATGAGCAGTTCTTC. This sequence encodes CATSEGGLGHSYNEQFF.

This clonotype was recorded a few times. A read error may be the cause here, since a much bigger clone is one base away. The CDR3 region has the DNA TGTGCCAGCAGCGTCACCGGGACAGAGGCCGACTACACCTTC. Encoded protein: CASSVTGTEADYTF. The J gene is TRBJ1-2, the V gene TRBV9; 7 nucleotides align to TRBD1. Germline V CDR1 and CDR2: SGDLS, YYNGEE. CDR3 length: 14 residues. The V and J ends lost 2 bases and 10 bases, in that order; junction bases with no gene match: 11.

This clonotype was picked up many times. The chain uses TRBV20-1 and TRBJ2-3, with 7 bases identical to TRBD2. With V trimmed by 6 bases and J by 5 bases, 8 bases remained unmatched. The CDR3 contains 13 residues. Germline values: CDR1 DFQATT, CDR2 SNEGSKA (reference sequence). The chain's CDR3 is CSATARGEDTQYF. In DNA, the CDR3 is TGCAGTGCCACCGCTCGGGGGGAAGATACGCAGTATTTT.

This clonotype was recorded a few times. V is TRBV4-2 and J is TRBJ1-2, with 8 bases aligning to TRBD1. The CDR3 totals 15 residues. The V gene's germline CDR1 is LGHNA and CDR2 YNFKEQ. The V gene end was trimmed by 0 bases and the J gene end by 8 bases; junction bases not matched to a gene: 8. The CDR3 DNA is TGTGCCAGCAGCCAAGATTTTGACAGGGGATACGGCTACACCTTC. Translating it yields CASSQDFDRGYGYTF.

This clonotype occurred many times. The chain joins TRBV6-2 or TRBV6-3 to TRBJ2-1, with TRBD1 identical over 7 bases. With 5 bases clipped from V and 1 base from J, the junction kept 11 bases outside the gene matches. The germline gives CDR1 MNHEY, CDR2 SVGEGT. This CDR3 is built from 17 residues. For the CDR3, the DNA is TGTGCCAGCAGTCCTCAAAAAGGGGGCGCGTCCTACAATGAGCAGTTCTTC. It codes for CASSPQKGGASYNEQFF.

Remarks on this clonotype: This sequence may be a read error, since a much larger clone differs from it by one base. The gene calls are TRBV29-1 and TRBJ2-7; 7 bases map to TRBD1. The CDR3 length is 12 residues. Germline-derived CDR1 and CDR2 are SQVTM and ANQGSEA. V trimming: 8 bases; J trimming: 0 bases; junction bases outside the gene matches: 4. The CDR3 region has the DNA TGCAGCATGAGGACAGGCTCCTACGAGCAGTACTTC. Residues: CSMRTGSYEQYF.

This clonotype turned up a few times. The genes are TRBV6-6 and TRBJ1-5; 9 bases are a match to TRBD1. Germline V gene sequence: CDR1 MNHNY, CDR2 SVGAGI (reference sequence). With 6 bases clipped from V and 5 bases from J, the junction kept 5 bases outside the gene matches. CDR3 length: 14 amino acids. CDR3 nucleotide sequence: TGTGCCAGCAGGCAAGGACAGGGGCATCAGCCCCAGCATTTT. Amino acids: CASRQGQGHQPQHF.

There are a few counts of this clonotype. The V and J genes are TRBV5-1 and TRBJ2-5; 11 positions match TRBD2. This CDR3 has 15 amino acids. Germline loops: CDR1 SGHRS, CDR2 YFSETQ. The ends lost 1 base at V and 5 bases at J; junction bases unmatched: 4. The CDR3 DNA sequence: TGCGCCAGCAGCTTGTATCCTAGCGGGAGGGAGACCCAGTACTTC. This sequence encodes CASSLYPSGRETQYF.

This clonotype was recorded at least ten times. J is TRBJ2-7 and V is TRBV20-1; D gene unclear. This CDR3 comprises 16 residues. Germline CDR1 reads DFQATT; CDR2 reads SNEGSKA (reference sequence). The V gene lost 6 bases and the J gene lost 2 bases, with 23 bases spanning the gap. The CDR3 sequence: CSAKAPRAGLTYEQYF. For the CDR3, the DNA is TGCAGTGCGAAGGCCCCCCGGGCCGGGCTAACCTACGAGCAGTACTTC.

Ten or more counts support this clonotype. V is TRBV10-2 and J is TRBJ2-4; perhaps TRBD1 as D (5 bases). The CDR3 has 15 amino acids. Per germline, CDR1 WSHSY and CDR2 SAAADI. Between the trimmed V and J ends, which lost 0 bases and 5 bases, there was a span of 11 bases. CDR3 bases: TGCGCCAGCAGTGAGTCGCAGGGCCTTCAAAACATTCAGTACTTC. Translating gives CASSESQGLQNIQYF.

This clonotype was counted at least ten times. CDR3 sequence reads: CASSLKPLGTGELFF. CDR3 bases: TGCGCCAGCAGCTTAAAGCCACTAGGCACCGGGGAGCTGTTTTTT. V gene TRBV5-1 combines with J gene TRBJ2-2, with D possibly matching TRBD2 (5 bases). Germline V gene lookup returns CDR1 SGHRS and CDR2 YFSETQ. V was shortened by 2 bases and J by 4 bases, with 12 bases between the two germline ends. This CDR3 is 15 amino acids long.

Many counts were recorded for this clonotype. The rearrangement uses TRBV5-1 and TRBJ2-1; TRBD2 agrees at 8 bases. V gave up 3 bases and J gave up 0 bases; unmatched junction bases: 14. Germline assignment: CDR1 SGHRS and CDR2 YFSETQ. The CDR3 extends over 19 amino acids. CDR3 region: CASSSSSGSYLSSYNEQFF. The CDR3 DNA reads TGCGCCAGCAGCTCCTCTAGCGGGTCTTATCTCAGCTCCTACAATGAGCAGTTCTTC.

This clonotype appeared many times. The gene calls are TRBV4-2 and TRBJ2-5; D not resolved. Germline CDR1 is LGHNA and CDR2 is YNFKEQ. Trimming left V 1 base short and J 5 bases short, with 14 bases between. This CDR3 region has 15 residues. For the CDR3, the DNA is TGTGCCAGCAGCCAAGGTTTGCCAGGACGGGAGACCCAGTACTTC. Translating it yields CASSQGLPGRETQYF.

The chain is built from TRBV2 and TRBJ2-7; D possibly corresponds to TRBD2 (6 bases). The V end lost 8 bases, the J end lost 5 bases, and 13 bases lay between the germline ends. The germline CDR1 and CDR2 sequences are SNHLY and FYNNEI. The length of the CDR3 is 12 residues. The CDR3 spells CASRDLGHEQYF. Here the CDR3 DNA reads TGTGCCAGCCGGGACTTAGGGCACGAGCAGTACTTC.

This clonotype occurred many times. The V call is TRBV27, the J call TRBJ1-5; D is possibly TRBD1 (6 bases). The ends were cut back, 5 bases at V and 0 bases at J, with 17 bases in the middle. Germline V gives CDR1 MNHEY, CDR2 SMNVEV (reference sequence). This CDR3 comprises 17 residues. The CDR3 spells CASSVAVGGSSNQPQHF. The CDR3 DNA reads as TGTGCCAGCAGTGTCGCGGTGGGGGGCTCTAGCAATCAGCCCCAGCATTTT.

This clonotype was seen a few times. CDR3 amino acids: CASSFSGAGYTEAFF. As DNA, the CDR3 is TGTGCCAGCAGCTTTTCAGGCGCTGGGTACACTGAAGCTTTCTTT. The genes are TRBV7-2 and TRBJ1-1; no reliable D call. Germline assignment: CDR1 SGHTA and CDR2 FQGNSA. The CDR3 is made up of 15 amino acids. V dropped 3 bases and J dropped 3 bases, with 14 bases sitting between them.

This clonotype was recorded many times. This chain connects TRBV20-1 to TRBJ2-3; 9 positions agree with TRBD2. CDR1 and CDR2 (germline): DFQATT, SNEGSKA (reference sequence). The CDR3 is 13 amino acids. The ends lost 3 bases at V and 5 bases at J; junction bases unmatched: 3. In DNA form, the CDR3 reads TGCAGTGCTAGGTGGACTAGCGAAGATACGCAGTATTTT. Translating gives CSARWTSEDTQYF.

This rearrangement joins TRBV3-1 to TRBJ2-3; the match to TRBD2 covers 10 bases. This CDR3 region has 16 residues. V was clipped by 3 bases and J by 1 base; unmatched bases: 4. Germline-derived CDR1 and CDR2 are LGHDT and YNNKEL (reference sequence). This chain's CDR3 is CASSQELAGRTDTQYF. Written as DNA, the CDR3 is TGTGCCAGCAGCCAGGAACTAGCGGGGCGCACAGATACGCAGTATTTT.

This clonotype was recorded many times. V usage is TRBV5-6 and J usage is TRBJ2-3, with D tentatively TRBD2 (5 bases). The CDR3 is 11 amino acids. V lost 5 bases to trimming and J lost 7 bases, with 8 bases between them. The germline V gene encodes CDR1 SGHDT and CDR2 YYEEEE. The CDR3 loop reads CASSEGNTQYF. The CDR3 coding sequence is TGTGCCAGCAGTGAGGGAAATACGCAGTATTTT.

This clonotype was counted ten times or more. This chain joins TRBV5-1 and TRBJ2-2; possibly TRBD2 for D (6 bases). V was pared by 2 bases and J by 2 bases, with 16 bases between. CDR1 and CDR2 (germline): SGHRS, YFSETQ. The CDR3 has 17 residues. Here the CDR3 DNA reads TGCGCCAGCAGCTTAAGTGCTGGGGGGATCAACACCGGGGAGCTGTTTTTT. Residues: CASSLSAGGINTGELFF.

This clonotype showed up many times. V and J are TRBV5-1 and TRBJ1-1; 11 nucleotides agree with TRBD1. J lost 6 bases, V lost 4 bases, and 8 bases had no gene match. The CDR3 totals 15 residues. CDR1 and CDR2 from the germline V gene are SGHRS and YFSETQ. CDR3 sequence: CASSTGQGARAEAFF. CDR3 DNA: TGCGCCAGCAGCACCGGACAGGGGGCGAGGGCTGAAGCTTTCTTT.

The CDR3 protein is CSASPDPGELFF. The CDR3 DNA sequence: TGCAGTGCTAGCCCCGACCCCGGGGAGCTGTTTTTT. The chain has TRBV20-1 and TRBJ2-2, with D unclear. CDR1 and CDR2 from the germline V gene are DFQATT and SNEGSKA (reference sequence). V lost 3 bases to trimming and J lost 6 bases, with 8 bases between them. CDR3 size: 12 residues.

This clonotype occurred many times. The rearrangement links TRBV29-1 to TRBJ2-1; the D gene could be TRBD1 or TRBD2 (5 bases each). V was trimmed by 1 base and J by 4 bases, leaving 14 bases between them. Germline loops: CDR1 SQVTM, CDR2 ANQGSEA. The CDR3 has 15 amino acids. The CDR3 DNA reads TGCAGCGTTGAAGGGGGCGGACGGACTTACAATGAGCAGTTCTTC. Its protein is CSVEGGGRTYNEQFF.

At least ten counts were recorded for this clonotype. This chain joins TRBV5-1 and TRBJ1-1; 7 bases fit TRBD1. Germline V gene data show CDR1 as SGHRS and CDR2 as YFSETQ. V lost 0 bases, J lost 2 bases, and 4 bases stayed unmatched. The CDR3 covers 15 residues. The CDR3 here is CASSLEGAGNTEAFF. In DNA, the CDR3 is TGCGCCAGCAGCTTGGAGGGGGCGGGTAACACTGAAGCTTTCTTT.

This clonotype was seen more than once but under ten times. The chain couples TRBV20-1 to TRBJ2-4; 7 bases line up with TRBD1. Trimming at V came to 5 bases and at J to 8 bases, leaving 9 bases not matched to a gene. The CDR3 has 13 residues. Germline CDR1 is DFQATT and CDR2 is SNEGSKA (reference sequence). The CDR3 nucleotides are TGCAGTGCTGGCCGAGGGGGCTCAGACATTCAGTACTTC. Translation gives CSAGRGGSDIQYF.

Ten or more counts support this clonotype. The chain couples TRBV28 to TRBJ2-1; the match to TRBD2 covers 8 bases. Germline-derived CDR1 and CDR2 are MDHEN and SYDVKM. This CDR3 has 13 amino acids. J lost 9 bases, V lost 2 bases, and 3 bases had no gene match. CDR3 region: CASSLGTRSEQFF. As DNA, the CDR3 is TGTGCCAGCAGTTTAGGGACTAGGAGTGAGCAGTTCTTC.

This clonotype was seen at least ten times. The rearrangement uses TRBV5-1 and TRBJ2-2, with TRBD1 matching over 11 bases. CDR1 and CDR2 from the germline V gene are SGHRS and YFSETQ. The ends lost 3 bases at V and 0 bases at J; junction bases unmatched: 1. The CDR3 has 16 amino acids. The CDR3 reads CASSWTGGANTGELFF. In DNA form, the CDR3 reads TGCGCCAGCAGCTGGACAGGGGGCGCGAACACCGGGGAGCTGTTTTTT. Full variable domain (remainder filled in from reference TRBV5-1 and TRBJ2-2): KAGVTQTPRYLIKTRGQQVTLSCSPISGHRSVSWYQQTPGQGLQFLFEYFSETQRNKGNFPGRFSGRQFSNSRSEMNVSTLELGDSALYLCASSWTGGANTGELFFGEGSRLTVL.

CDR3 sequence reads: CASAMPSLGTEAFF. CDR3 DNA sequence: TGTGCTAGTGCTATGCCAAGTTTGGGCACTGAAGCTTTCTTT. The chain couples TRBV12-5 to TRBJ1-1; unclear D gene. Germline V lookup: CDR1 LGHNT, CDR2 FRNRAP. V dropped 7 bases and J dropped 4 bases, with 16 bases sitting between them. The CDR3 loop spans 14 amino acids.